This T cell receptor beta chain is drawn from a study of T cell repertoires in cytomegalovirus infection. This clonotype was seen many times. TCRdb ran MiXCR on the reads and lists one entry per CDR3 protein. The sample lists some 320,000 distinct CDR3 sequences; more than 9% were seen once. The J segment lost 4 bases and the V segment lost 6 bases, leaving 8 bases of the junction unmatched. This CDR3 comprises 15 residues. The sequencing sample was made of PBMCs. The sequence was collected from a human donor in good health (CMV status not recorded). Some clones in this sample may be carry-over from other donors' samples. The V call is TRBV12-3 or TRBV12-4, the J call TRBJ1-5; 8 bases align to TRBD1. CDR3 in DNA: TGTGCCAGCAGATCCGGGACAGGCCCTAATCAGCCCCAGCATTTT. It encodes CASRSGTGPNQPQHF.